Detailed here is one T cell receptor beta chain. Antigen: not known. Repertoires were generated with immunoSEQ multiplex PCR, while TCRdb's copy carries only in-frame clones and drops some. The sample yields fewer than 850,000 clones, roughly 88% seen once. The CDR3 consists of 16 residues. CDR1 is PRHDT and CDR2 is FYEKMQ in the germline V gene (reference sequence). Trimming cost V 3 bases and J 5 bases; bases outside gene matches: 10. The sample comes from a study of shared clonotypes between healthy human individuals. Study observations and caveats: Relative to memory subsets, naive subsets generally showed larger estimated richness. Among a few donors, approximately 5% of naive CD4 clonotypes were found in common.

Sequencing was performed on memory CD8+ T cells from PBMCs. The subset denotes: CD45RO+ cells pooled with CCR7-negative TemRA cells. The receptor was derived from a man younger than 30 in good health. Some clones in this sample may be carry-over from other donors' samples. The chain links TRBV13 to TRBJ2-7; the match to TRBD2 covers 10 bases. CDR3 in DNA: TGTGCCAGCAGCTTCGAAGGAGCGGGAGGGAGCAACGAGCAGTACTTC. Amino acid sequence: CASSFEGAGGSNEQYF.